These 2 T cell receptor beta chains were sequenced from one sample in a study of blood T cell repertoires in COVID-19. TCRdb keeps only in-frame clones here, not all; method: immunoSEQ multiplex PCR. The profile shows under 200,000 clones, approximately 85% of them singletons. Sequences were obtained from peripheral blood. Every receptor here comes from a woman between 55 and 75 years old with COVID-19, enrolled during active disease.

The chain carries TRBV6-1 and TRBJ2-7, with D unclear. Germline V CDR1 and CDR2: MNHNS, SASEGT. The CDR3 covers 14 residues. V gave up 1 base and J gave up 3 bases, with 10 bases separating them. Written as DNA, the CDR3 is TGTGCCAGCAGTGAAGGAGGAACGGTCTACGAGCAGTACGTC. This gives the protein CASSEGGTVYEQYV.

V usage is TRBV7-6 and J usage is TRBJ1-2; TRBD1 matches at 9 bases. The CDR3 is 15 residues long. CDR1 is SGHVS, CDR2 FNYEAQ, per germline. The trim removed 0 bases at V and 11 bases at J, leaving 10 bases unmatched. As DNA, the CDR3 is TGTGCCAGCAGCTTAGCGGCACCGGGACAGGGTGCTTACACCTTC. It yields the protein CASSLAAPGQGAYTF.